This TCR beta chain was identified in a study of blood T cell repertoires in COVID-19 (dated by TCRdb to the early 2020s). With respect to the entire study: The collaborator samples originated in the United States, Italy and Spain and spanned the acute and convalescent phases of COVID-19. A de-identified subject ID, COVID-19 status, age in years and sex were almost always included in the sample metadata. Where available, HLA class I and class II types were taken from metadata supplied by the sample provider and were not determined by assay-based typing. The prospective study material was composed of cDNA or gDNA derived from T cells, B-cell-depleted T cells, or PBMCs. The repertoires were made available in a free public database intended to serve as a resource for research on the immune response to SARS-CoV-2. The dataset comprised deeply sampled blood TCRbeta repertoires from subjects exposed to, actively infected with, or recovered from COVID-19. Samples were obtained from the ongoing ImmuneRACE study (first 160 participants) and from some 1,200 subjects provided by 6 global collaborators. Paper-wide results and their limitations: Clinical and demographic metadata were provided uncurated, with the amount varying by source and participant.

Collaborating institutions collected whole blood in K2EDTA tubes following their own protocols. For TCRbeta analysis, collaborators shipped samples in one of three forms: frozen whole blood, isolated PBMCs, or DNA extracted from either of those sample types. TCRbeta CDR3 regions were amplified from genomic DNA by means of the immunoSEQ Assay, a bias-controlled multiplex PCR. The authors processed their data as follows. Nucleated cell counts per sample were estimated from amplification of reference gene primers within the assay. Sequence reads were collapsed and filtered to measure the absolute abundance of every unique TCRbeta CDR3 rearrangement. For each sample, productive Simpson clonality was calculated by taking the square root of Simpson's diversity index across productive rearrangements. The table was pulled from immuneACCESS by TCRdb, which kept in-frame rearrangements only. Such tables lose some clones; where checked, under half of the loss comes from unresolved V genes, and the rest has no known cause. V, J and clone size are taken as reported in that table, and D and trimming were inferred from the DNA itself. This sample is represented by some 200,000 clones; 70% to 90% of them were singletons. About a fifth of the sample is taken by the ten largest.

From the cysteine up to the phenylalanine, the CDR3 has a length of 17 residues. The kept DNA is CDR3 alone, 51 bases in frame from the first base. Germline trimming amounts to 4 bases on V and 1 base on J, with 6 as the count of junction bases outside the gene matches. Looking up the germline V gene yields CDR1 SGDLS and CDR2 YYNGEE. As for this clone: Its antigen is still unknown. No much larger clonotype is one base removed from it; base qualities were not supplied.

This clonotype was sampled from a man aged 55 to 70 with active or convalescent COVID-19. The source material was peripheral blood. Recombination linked TRBV9 to TRBJ2-5; 14 of the junction bases match TRBD2. This receptor carries the CDR3 CASSPGTSGGFQETQYF. The DNA sequence reads TGTGCCAGCAGCCCCGGGACTAGCGGGGGCTTCCAAGAGACCCAGTACTTC.